This is a list of T cell receptor beta chains from one sample in a study of cytomegalovirus exposure and HLA in healthy donors. The protocol was immunoSEQ multiplex PCR, while the TCRdb copy is restricted to in-frame clones and leaves out a portion. The profile shows roughly 200,000 clones, roughly 90% of them singletons. Source material: PBMCs. These receptors were taken from a boy aged 2 to 10 in good health and CMV-seronegative. Each CDR3 is given with its conserved first and last residue. The order of the fields is V gene, D gene, CDR3 length, clone size, J gene, CDR3 DNA, CDR3 protein. A D gene is named only where the DNA matches it firmly. Where a row states a size, it is once, few, many or the class of an expanded clone; other rows omit it.

V: TRBV2; D: TRBD1; length: 15; size: .; J: TRBJ1-2; DNA: TGTGCCAGCAGCCCCCTGGACAGGGCTGACTATGGCTACACCTTC; CDR3: CASSPLDRADYGYTF
V: TRBV6-5; D: TRBD2; length: 15; size: .; J: TRBJ2-1; DNA: TGTGCCAGCAGCCTTTCTCCTCTAGCGGACAATGAGCAGTTCTTC; CDR3: CASSLSPLADNEQFF
V: TRBV7-9; D: .; length: 13; size: .; J: TRBJ1-4; DNA: TGTGCCAGCAAACAGCGGGAATACGAAAAACTGTTTTTT; CDR3: CASKQREYEKLFF
V: TRBV5-1; D: .; length: 15; size: once; J: TRBJ1-1; DNA: TGCGCCAGCAGCTTGGTTGCGGGGTTGGGCTCTGAAGCTTTCTTT; CDR3: CASSLVAGLGSEAFF
V: TRBV5-1; D: TRBD1; length: 16; size: .; J: TRBJ1-6; DNA: TGCGCCAGCAGCTGGGGGGACAGGGGGACCAATTCACCCCTCCACTTT; CDR3: CASSWGDRGTNSPLHF
V: TRBV18; D: .; length: 15; size: .; J: TRBJ1-3; DNA: TGTGCCAGCTCACCACCGCGAGGGTCCGGAAACACCATATATTTT; CDR3: CASSPPRGSGNTIYF
V: TRBV29-1; D: .; length: 14; size: .; J: TRBJ1-2; DNA: TGCAGCGTTGAGGAACTAGTCGGAGTCTATGGCTACACCTTC; CDR3: CSVEELVGVYGYTF
V: TRBV9; D: TRBD2; length: 16; size: .; J: TRBJ2-1; DNA: TGTGCCAGCAGCTCGCTGTACGGGGGGGCCTACAATGAGCAGTTCTTC; CDR3: CASSSLYGGAYNEQFF
V: TRBV30; D: TRBD2; length: 13; size: .; J: TRBJ2-3; DNA: TGTGCCTGGAGTGCTACGACTAGCGGGATTAGGTATTTT; CDR3: CAWSATTSGIRYF
V: TRBV15; D: TRBD1; length: 13; size: .; J: TRBJ1-2; DNA: TGTGCCACCAGCAGACAGACAGGGGATGGCTACACCTTC; CDR3: CATSRQTGDGYTF
V: TRBV28; D: TRBD2; length: 13; size: .; J: TRBJ2-7; DNA: TGTGCCAGCACTACTAGCGGGATCTACGAGCAGTACTTC; CDR3: CASTTSGIYEQYF
V: TRBV9; D: .; length: 12; size: .; J: TRBJ2-2; DNA: TGTGCCAGCCGAGGGAGTACCGGGGAGCTGTTTTTT; CDR3: CASRGSTGELFF
V: TRBV7-9; D: .; length: 12; size: .; J: TRBJ2-1; DNA: TGTTCCAGCAGCTTAGGACTTATTGAGCAGTTCTTC; CDR3: CSSSLGLIEQFF
V: TRBV25-1; D: .; length: 15; size: .; J: TRBJ1-6; DNA: TGTGCCAGCAGCCCCCCAGGGGAGAGGGATTCACCCCTCCACTTT; CDR3: CASSPPGERDSPLHF
V: TRBV7-8; D: .; length: 15; size: .; J: TRBJ1-5; DNA: TGTGCCAGCAGCTTAGGGGGGGGCTTGGGTCAGCCCCAGCATTTT; CDR3: CASSLGGGLGQPQHF
V: TRBV5-6; D: .; length: 14; size: few; J: TRBJ1-4; DNA: TGTGCCAGCAGCGACGGACCCGGGGGTGAAAAACTGTTTTTT; CDR3: CASSDGPGGEKLFF
V: TRBV5-1; D: TRBD1; length: 16; size: few; J: TRBJ1-1; DNA: TGCGCCAGCAGCTCCCAAAAACAGGGGGCGCGCACTGAAGCTTTCTTT; CDR3: CASSSQKQGARTEAFF
V: TRBV5-6; D: .; length: 15; size: .; J: TRBJ2-7; DNA: TGTGCCAGCAGCTTGGCCCCAGGGATAGGGAACGAGCAGTACTTC; CDR3: CASSLAPGIGNEQYF
V: TRBV28; D: TRBD2; length: 23; size: once; J: TRBJ2-3; DNA: TGTGCCAGCAGCTTCACTAGGAGGGGTTGGGTGGGGAGCGGGAGCGTAAACACAGATACGCAGTATTTT; CDR3: CASSFTRRGWVGSGSVNTDTQYF
V: TRBV5-1; D: .; length: 14; size: .; J: TRBJ1-2; DNA: TGCGCCAGCAGCTTGGCACCCCTTGACAGGCCCGGCACCTTC; CDR3: CASSLAPLDRPGTF
V: TRBV18; D: TRBD2; length: 18; size: .; J: TRBJ2-2; DNA: TGTGCCAGCTCACCGCGACCTAGCGGGGACGCGAACACCGGGGAGCTGTTTTTT; CDR3: CASSPRPSGDANTGELFF
V: TRBV27; D: .; length: 14; size: once; J: TRBJ1-2; DNA: TGTGCCAGCAGTTTATCCTTCCAGGACTATGGCTACACCTTC; CDR3: CASSLSFQDYGYTF
V: TRBV5-1; D: .; length: 18; size: .; J: TRBJ2-7; DNA: TGCGCCAGCAGCTCGCGTCTTAACAGGGGACTGTTTTCCTACGAGCAGTACTTC; CDR3: CASSSRLNRGLFSYEQYF
V: TRBV6-1; D: TRBD2; length: 13; size: .; J: TRBJ2-5; DNA: TGTGCCAGCAGTGAAGTGGAGCGGGGGAGAGGGTACTTC; CDR3: CASSEVERGRGYF
V: TRBV6-1; D: .; length: 15; size: .; J: TRBJ2-6; DNA: TGTGCCAGCAGTACCCGGGGCTCTGGGGCCAACGTCCTGACTTTC; CDR3: CASSTRGSGANVLTF
V: TRBV7-2; D: .; length: 13; size: .; J: TRBJ2-3; DNA: TGTGCCAGCAGCCCTCCTAGCACAGATACGCAGTATTTT; CDR3: CASSPPSTDTQYF
V: TRBV2; D: .; length: 13; size: .; J: TRBJ2-5; DNA: TGTGCCAGCAGTGGCTCCGCCGGAGAGACCCAGTACTTC; CDR3: CASSGSAGETQYF
V: TRBV5-6; D: .; length: 14; size: .; J: TRBJ2-1; DNA: TGTGCCAGCAGCCTACGGTATCGAATAAATGAGCAGTTCTTC; CDR3: CASSLRYRINEQFF
V: TRBV5-1; D: .; length: 14; size: .; J: TRBJ2-7; DNA: TGCGCCAGCAGCTTTACTAAGGATACCTACGAGCAGTACTTC; CDR3: CASSFTKDTYEQYF
V: TRBV11-3; D: .; length: 15; size: .; J: TRBJ2-7; DNA: TGTGCCAGCAGCTTAGGGTGGACAGCCCCCTCCGAGCAGTACTTC; CDR3: CASSLGWTAPSEQYF
V: TRBV6-1; D: TRBD1; length: 15; size: .; J: TRBJ1-1; DNA: TGTGCCAGCCACCAGGGGGGACAGGGGAGCACTGAAGCTTTCTTT; CDR3: CASHQGGQGSTEAFF
V: TRBV7-8; D: TRBD1; length: 13; size: .; J: TRBJ1-2; DNA: TGTGCCAGCAGCGGGGACAGAACCTATGGCTACACCTTC; CDR3: CASSGDRTYGYTF
V: TRBV18; D: .; length: 14; size: .; J: TRBJ1-1; DNA: TGTGCCAGCTCATCACCTCGTTTAGTGACTGAAGCTTTCTTT; CDR3: CASSSPRLVTEAFF
V: TRBV2; D: .; length: 12; size: few; J: TRBJ1-2; DNA: TGTGCCAGCAGTGACAGGGGCTATGGCTACACCTTC; CDR3: CASSDRGYGYTF
V: TRBV7-2; D: TRBD2; length: 16; size: .; J: TRBJ2-1; DNA: TGTGCCAGCAGCTTGAGGGGCGGGAGGGCACCCAATGAGCAGTTCTTC; CDR3: CASSLRGGRAPNEQFF
V: TRBV6-1; D: TRBD1; length: 17; size: .; J: TRBJ2-7; DNA: TGTGCCAGCAGTGGAGGAGGGACAGGGGCAAGCTCCTACGAGCAGTACTTC; CDR3: CASSGGGTGASSYEQYF
V: TRBV10-3; D: .; length: 17; size: .; J: TRBJ1-5; DNA: TGCTATCATCGGGGTTTTGACGGGAAATATAGCAATCAGCCCCAGCATTTT; CDR3: CYHRGFDGKYSNQPQHF
V: TRBV28; D: .; length: 14; size: .; J: TRBJ1-5; DNA: TGTGCCAGCAGTTTAGGACGGGGTCATCAGCCCCAGCATTTT; CDR3: CASSLGRGHQPQHF
V: TRBV6-6; D: TRBD1; length: 14; size: few; J: TRBJ1-1; DNA: TGTGCCAGCAGTTACGGCTCAGGGGGACTTGAAGCTTTCTTT; CDR3: CASSYGSGGLEAFF
V: TRBV2; D: TRBD2; length: 17; size: .; J: TRBJ2-3; DNA: TGTGCCAGCAGTGAACCTAGCGGGAGTGGTGGAACAGATACGCAGTATTTT; CDR3: CASSEPSGSGGTDTQYF
V: TRBV30; D: .; length: 14; size: .; J: TRBJ2-3; DNA: TGTGCCTGGAGTGTGGACTCTAGCACAGATACGCAGTATTTT; CDR3: CAWSVDSSTDTQYF